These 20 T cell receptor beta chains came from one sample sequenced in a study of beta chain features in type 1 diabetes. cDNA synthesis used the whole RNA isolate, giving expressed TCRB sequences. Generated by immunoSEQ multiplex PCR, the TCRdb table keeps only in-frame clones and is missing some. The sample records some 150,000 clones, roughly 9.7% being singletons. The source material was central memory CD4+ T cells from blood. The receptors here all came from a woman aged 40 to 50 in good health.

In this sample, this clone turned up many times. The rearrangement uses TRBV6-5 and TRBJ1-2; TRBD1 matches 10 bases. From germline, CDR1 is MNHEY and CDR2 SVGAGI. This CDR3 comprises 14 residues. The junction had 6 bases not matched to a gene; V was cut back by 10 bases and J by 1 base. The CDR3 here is CAIRGDRGNYGYTF. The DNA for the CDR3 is TGTGCCATCAGGGGGGACAGGGGTAACTATGGCTACACCTTC.

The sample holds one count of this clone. CDR3 amino acids: CASSIGTGRYEQYF. For the CDR3, the DNA is TGTGCCAGTAGTATTGGGACAGGCCGCTACGAGCAGTACTTC. The chain carries TRBV19 and TRBJ2-7; 8 nucleotides align to TRBD1. CDR1 LNHDA and CDR2 SQIVND come from the germline V gene (reference sequence). The V gene end was trimmed by 3 bases and the J gene end by 3 bases; junction bases not matched to a gene: 4. This CDR3 region has 14 residues.

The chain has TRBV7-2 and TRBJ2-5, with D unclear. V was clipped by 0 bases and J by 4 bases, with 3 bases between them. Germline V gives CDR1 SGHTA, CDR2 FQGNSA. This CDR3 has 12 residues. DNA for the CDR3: TGTGCCAGCAGCTTAGCCATAGAGACCCAGTACTTC. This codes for CASSLAIETQYF.

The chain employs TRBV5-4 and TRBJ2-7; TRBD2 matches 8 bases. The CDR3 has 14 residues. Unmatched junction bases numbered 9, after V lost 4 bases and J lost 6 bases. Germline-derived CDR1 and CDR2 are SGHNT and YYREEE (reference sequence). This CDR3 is CASSPALAGSEQYF. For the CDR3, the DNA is TGTGCCAGCAGCCCCGCGCTAGCGGGCTCCGAGCAGTACTTC.

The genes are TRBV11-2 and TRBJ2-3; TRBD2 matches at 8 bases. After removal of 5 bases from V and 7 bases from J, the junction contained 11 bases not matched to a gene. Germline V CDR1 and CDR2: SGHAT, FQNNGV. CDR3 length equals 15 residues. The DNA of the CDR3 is TGTGCCAGCAGCCTCTTAGCGGGGAGCCATTATACGCAGTATTTT. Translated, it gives CASSLLAGSHYTQYF.

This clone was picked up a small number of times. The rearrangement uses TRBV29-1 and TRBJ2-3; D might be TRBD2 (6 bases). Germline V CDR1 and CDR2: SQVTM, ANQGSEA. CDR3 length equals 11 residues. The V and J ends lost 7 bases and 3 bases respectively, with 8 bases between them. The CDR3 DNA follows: TGCAGCGCCAGCGGGACAGATACGCAGTATTTT. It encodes CSASGTDTQYF.

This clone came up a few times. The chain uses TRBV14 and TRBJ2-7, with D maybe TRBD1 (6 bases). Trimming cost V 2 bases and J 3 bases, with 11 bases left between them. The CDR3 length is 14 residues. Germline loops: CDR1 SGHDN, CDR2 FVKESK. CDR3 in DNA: TGTGCCAGCAGCCAACTGGGGGCGGGCTACGAGCAGTACTTC. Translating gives CASSQLGAGYEQYF.

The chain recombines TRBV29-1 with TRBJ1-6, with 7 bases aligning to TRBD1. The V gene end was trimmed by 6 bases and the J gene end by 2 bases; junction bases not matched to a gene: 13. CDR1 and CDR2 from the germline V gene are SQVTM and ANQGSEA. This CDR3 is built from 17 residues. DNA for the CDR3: TGCAGCGTCGTTTTGACAGGGCTCTCCCCCTATAATTCACCCCTCCACTTT. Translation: CSVVLTGLSPYNSPLHF.

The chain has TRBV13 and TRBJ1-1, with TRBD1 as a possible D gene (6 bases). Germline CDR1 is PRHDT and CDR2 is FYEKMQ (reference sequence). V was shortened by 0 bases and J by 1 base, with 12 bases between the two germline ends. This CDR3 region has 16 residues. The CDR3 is CASSLGRGLANTEAFF. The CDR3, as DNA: TGTGCCAGCAGCTTAGGGCGGGGGCTTGCGAACACTGAAGCTTTCTTT.

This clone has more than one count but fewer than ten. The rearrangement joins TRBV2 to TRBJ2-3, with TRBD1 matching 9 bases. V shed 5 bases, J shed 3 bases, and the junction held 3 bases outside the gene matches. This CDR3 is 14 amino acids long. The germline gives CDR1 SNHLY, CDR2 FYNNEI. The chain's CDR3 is CASSLGQGTDTQYF. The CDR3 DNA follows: TGTGCCAGCAGTTTAGGACAGGGGACAGATACGCAGTATTTT.

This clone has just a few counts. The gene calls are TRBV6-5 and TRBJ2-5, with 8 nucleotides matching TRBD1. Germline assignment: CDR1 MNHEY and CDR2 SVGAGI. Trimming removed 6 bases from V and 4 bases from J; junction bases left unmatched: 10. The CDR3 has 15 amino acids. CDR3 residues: CASRLTGAKRETQYF. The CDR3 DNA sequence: TGTGCCAGCAGGCTGACAGGGGCAAAGCGAGAGACCCAGTACTTC.

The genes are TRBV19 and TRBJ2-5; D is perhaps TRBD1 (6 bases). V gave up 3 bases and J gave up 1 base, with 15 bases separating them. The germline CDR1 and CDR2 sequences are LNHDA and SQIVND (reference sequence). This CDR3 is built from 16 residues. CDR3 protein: CASSIESGQLQETQYF. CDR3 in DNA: TGTGCCAGTAGTATCGAGAGTGGACAGCTCCAAGAGACCCAGTACTTC.

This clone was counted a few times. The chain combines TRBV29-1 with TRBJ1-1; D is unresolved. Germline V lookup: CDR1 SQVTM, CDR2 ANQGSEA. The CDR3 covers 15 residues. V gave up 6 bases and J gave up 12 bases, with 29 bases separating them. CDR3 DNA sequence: TGCAGCGTCGCTAGAAGGGCCTCGGTCGGGGATATAACTTTCTTT. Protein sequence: CSVARRASVGDITFF.

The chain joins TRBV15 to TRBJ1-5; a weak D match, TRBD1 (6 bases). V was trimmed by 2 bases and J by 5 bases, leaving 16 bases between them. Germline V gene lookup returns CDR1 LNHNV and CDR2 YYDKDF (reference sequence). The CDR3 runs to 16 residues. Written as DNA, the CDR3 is TGTGCCACCAGCAGATTACAGGGATTGAAGCATCAGCCCCAGCATTTT. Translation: CATSRLQGLKHQPQHF.

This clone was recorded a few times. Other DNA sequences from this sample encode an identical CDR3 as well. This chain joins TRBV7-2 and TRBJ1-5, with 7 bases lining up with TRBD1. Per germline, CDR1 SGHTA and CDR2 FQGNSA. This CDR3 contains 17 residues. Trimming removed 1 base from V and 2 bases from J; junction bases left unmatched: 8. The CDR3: CASSLVPGGLGNQPQHF. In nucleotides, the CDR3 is TGTGCCAGCAGCTTAGTCCCAGGGGGACTGGGCAATCAGCCCCAGCATTTT.

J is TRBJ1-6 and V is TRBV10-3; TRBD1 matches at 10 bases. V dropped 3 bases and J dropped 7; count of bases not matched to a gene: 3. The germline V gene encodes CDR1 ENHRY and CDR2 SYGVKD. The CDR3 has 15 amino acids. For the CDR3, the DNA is TGTGCCATCAGTGACGGACAGGGGGTAAATTCACCCCTCCACTTT. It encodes CAISDGQGVNSPLHF.

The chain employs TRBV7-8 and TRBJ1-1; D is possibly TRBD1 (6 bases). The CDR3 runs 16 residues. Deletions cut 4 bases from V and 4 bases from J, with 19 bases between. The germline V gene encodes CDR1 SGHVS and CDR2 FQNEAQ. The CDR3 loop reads CASSSRLGQPSTEAFF. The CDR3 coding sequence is TGTGCCAGCAGCTCCCGGTTAGGACAGCCCTCCACTGAAGCTTTCTTT.

The CDR3 loop reads CASSGQGALGDYEQYF. CDR3 sequence (DNA): TGTGCCAGCAGTGGACAGGGGGCGCTTGGGGACTACGAGCAGTACTTC. The chain has TRBV6-1 and TRBJ2-7; 10 nucleotides agree with TRBD1. Germline lookup yields CDR1 MNHNS and CDR2 SASEGT. J gave up 3 bases and V 4 bases, and 9 bases lay outside the gene matches. The CDR3 runs to 16 residues.

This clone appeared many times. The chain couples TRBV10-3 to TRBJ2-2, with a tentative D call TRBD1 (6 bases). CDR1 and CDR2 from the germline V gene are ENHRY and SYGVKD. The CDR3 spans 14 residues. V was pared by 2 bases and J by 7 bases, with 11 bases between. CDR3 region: CAISEAQGDGELFF. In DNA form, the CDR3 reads TGTGCCATCAGTGAGGCACAGGGTGACGGGGAGCTGTTTTTT.

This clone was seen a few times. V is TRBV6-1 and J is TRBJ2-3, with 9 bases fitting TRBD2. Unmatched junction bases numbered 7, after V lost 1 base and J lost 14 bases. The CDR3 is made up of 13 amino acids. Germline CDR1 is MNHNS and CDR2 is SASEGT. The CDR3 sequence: CASSEVQRGERYF. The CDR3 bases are TGTGCCAGCAGTGAAGTCCAGCGGGGGGAACGGTATTTT.